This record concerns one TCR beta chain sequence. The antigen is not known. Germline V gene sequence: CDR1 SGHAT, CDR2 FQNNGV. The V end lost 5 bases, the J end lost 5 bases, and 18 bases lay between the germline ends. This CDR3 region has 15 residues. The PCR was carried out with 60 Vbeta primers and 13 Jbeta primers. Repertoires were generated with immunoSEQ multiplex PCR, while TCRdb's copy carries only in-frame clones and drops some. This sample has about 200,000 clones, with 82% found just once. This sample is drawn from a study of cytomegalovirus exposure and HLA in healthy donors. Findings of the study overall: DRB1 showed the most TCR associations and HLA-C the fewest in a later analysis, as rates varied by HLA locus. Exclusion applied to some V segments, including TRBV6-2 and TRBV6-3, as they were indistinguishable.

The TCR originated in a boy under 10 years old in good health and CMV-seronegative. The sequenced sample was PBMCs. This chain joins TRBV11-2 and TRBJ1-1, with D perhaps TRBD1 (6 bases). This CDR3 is CASSTYRDTKTEAFF. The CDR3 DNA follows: TGTGCCAGCAGCACCTACCGGGACACAAAGACTGAAGCTTTCTTT.